Below, 26 T cell receptor beta chains from the same sample are listed, as sequenced in a study of shared clonotypes between healthy human individuals. Here immunoSEQ multiplex PCR was the method, and the copy in TCRdb shows in-frame clones only, minus some. This table has about 1 million clones, around 76% appearing once. The sequencing sample was made of memory CD4+ T cells sorted from blood. Described subset: CD45RA-negative fraction. The receptors here all came from a man aged 18 to 29 in good health.

The chain is built from TRBV9 and TRBJ2-3; D not resolved. Trimming stripped 4 bases from V and 1 base from J, with 10 bases between. The CDR3 sequence is 14 residues long. Germline loops: CDR1 SGDLS, CDR2 YYNGEE. Written as DNA, the CDR3 is TGTGCCAGCAGCCCCGGGCCTCGCACAGATACGCAGTATTTT. Translating gives CASSPGPRTDTQYF.

The chain has TRBV10-3 and TRBJ2-6; 8 positions match TRBD1. This CDR3 comprises 17 residues. CDR1 ENHRY and CDR2 SYGVKD come from the germline V gene. V was pared by 3 bases and J by 0 bases, with 4 bases of the junction left unmatched. For the CDR3, the DNA is TGTGCCATCAGTGAAGACAGGGGAGGCTCTGGGGCCAACGTCCTGACTTTC. It encodes CAISEDRGGSGANVLTF.

The rearrangement uses TRBV4-2 and TRBJ2-6; D gene unclear. The CDR3 is 14 amino acids. With 3 bases removed from V and 0 bases from J, the gap between germline ends came to 3 bases. Germline V gene sequence: CDR1 LGHNA, CDR2 YNFKEQ. CDR3 protein: CASSQFSGANVLTF. The CDR3 DNA reads TGTGCCAGCAGCCAGTTCTCTGGGGCCAACGTCCTGACTTTC.

This chain connects TRBV5-1 to TRBJ2-7; D is ambiguous. The V gene's germline CDR1 is SGHRS and CDR2 YFSETQ. The CDR3 has 14 residues. The V gene lost 5 bases and the J gene lost 5 bases, with 17 bases spanning the gap. CDR3 nucleotides: TGCGCCAGCAGAAGTACGCCCGGCGCGGACGAGCAGTACTTC. This encodes CASRSTPGADEQYF.

This chain links TRBV6-4 with TRBJ2-7; TRBD2 agrees at 8 bases. With 4 bases clipped from V and 3 bases from J, the junction kept 8 bases outside the gene matches. Per germline, CDR1 MRHNA and CDR2 SNTAGT. The length of the CDR3 is 15 residues. The CDR3, as DNA: TGTGCCAGCAGTGCAGCGAGCGGGGGAAACTACGAGCAGTACTTC. Its protein product is CASSAASGGNYEQYF.

This clone was counted a single time. The genes are TRBV6-6 and TRBJ1-3; 8 nucleotides agree with TRBD1. The junction had 4 bases not matched to a gene; V was cut back by 6 bases and J by 0 bases. Germline CDR1 reads MNHNY; CDR2 reads SVGAGI (reference sequence). This CDR3 contains 15 residues. Here the CDR3 DNA reads TGTGCCAGCAGGGGACAGGCATCCTCTGGAAACACCATATATTTT. Translating it yields CASRGQASSGNTIYF.

A single count supports this clone. This chain joins TRBV6-5 and TRBJ2-2, with 9 bases that match TRBD2. This CDR3 spans 16 amino acids. The junction had 4 bases not matched to a gene; V was cut back by 4 bases and J by 1 base. Germline CDR1 MNHEY, CDR2 SVGAGI. The CDR3 nucleotides are TGTGCCAGCAGTTTCCAGCGGGGGGTGAACACCGGGGAGCTGTTTTTT. Translated: CASSFQRGVNTGELFF.

The rearrangement links TRBV7-3 to TRBJ1-2; 8 bases align to TRBD1. Losses at the gene ends were 4 bases for V and 4 bases for J; bases not matched to a gene: 5. The CDR3 consists of 14 residues. The germline V gene has CDR1 SGHTA and CDR2 FQGTGA. CDR3 sequence reads: CASSSGQDSYGYTF. DNA for the CDR3: TGTGCCAGCAGCTCGGGACAGGATAGCTATGGCTACACCTTC.

The V gene is TRBV19, the J gene TRBJ2-3; 9 bases match TRBD2. The CDR3 spans 14 residues. The V gene end was trimmed by 8 bases and the J gene end by 0 bases; junction bases not matched to a gene: 3. Germline V gene data show CDR1 as LNHDA and CDR2 as SQIVND (reference sequence). The CDR3 region is CASSLAGSTDTQYF. CDR3 sequence (DNA): TGTGCCAGTTCCCTAGCGGGGAGCACAGATACGCAGTATTTT.

This sequence joins TRBV2 and TRBJ2-7, with 7 nucleotides matching TRBD1. The CDR3 is 14 residues long. The J segment lost 0 bases and the V segment lost 5 bases, leaving 4 bases of the junction unmatched. From germline, CDR1 is SNHLY and CDR2 FYNNEI. CDR3 nucleotide sequence: TGTGCCAGCAGTTCGGACAGGAGCTCCTACGAGCAGTACTTC. This gives the protein CASSSDRSSYEQYF.

The J gene is TRBJ2-1, the V gene TRBV12-2; no DNA check was done on the table's D call, TRBD2. TRBV12-2 is recorded as a pseudogene. The CDR3 loop spans 15 amino acids. The DNA of the CDR3 is TGTGCAAGTCGCGCTAGCGGGAAGGGAGACAATGAGCAGTTCTTC. Amino acid sequence: CASRASGKGDNEQFF.

J is TRBJ1-1 and V is TRBV6-1; 7 bases fit TRBD1. Germline V gene lookup returns CDR1 MNHNS and CDR2 SASEGT. CDR3 size: 14 residues. J lost 4 bases, V lost 4 bases, and 6 bases had no gene match. The DNA of the CDR3 is TGTGCCAGCAGTGTTAAGGGGGCAAGCACTGAAGCTTTCTTT. Translated, it gives CASSVKGASTEAFF.

As concerns this clone: Other DNA sequences in the same sample also yield this CDR3. This chain uses TRBV18 with TRBJ2-7; possible D gene TRBD1, 6 bases. Trimming stripped 2 bases from V and 2 bases from J, with 10 bases between. The CDR3 runs to 14 residues. Germline CDR1 and CDR2: KGHSH and LQKENI. This chain's CDR3 is CASSPSRGPYEQYF. The CDR3 DNA sequence: TGTGCCAGCTCACCATCCAGGGGACCCTACGAGCAGTACTTC.

The rearrangement uses TRBV6-1 and TRBJ2-7; 7 positions agree with TRBD1. The length of the CDR3 is 14 residues. CDR1 and CDR2 (germline): MNHNS, SASEGT. The V and J ends lost 3 bases and 6 bases, in that order; junction bases with no gene match: 8. CDR3 amino acids: CASSEKTGAVEQYF. The CDR3 region has the DNA TGTGCCAGCAGTGAGAAAACAGGGGCGGTCGAGCAGTACTTC.

The chain has TRBV2 and TRBJ2-3; no clear D gene. Looked up from germline, CDR1 is SNHLY and CDR2 is FYNNEI. The CDR3 is 14 amino acids. Deletions cut 4 bases from V and 0 bases from J, with 8 bases between. DNA for the CDR3: TGTGCCAGCAGTGGTAGCCAGAGCACAGATACGCAGTATTTT. This sequence encodes CASSGSQSTDTQYF. The variable domain in full, completed from reference TRBV2 and TRBJ2-3, reads EPEVTQTPSHQVTQMGQEVILRCVPISNHLYFYWYRQILGQKVEFLVSFYNNEISEKSEIFDDQFSVERPDGSNFTLKIRSTKLEDSAMYFCASSGSQSTDTQYFGPGTRLTVL.

In its sample, this clone was seen a few times. In DNA form, the CDR3 reads TGTGCCAGCAGACCAGGGGACGGCTCTGGAAACACCATATATTTT. It codes for CASRPGDGSGNTIYF. V gene TRBV2 combines with J gene TRBJ1-3; tentative D call: TRBD1 (6 bases). The CDR3 length is 15 residues. Per the germline V gene, CDR1 is SNHLY and CDR2 is FYNNEI. V was pared by 6 bases and J by 0 bases, with 12 bases between.

CDR3 nucleotides: TGTGCCAGCAGCCACGGGACGTTAGACGGCTACACCTTC. Encoded protein: CASSHGTLDGYTF. The chain recombines TRBV5-6 with TRBJ1-2; D perhaps matches TRBD1 (5 bases). The ends were cut back, 4 bases at V and 8 bases at J, with 15 bases in the middle. Germline lookup yields CDR1 SGHDT and CDR2 YYEEEE. The CDR3 is 13 amino acids.

The chain is built from TRBV4-2 and TRBJ2-7; 10 nucleotides line up with TRBD1. Per germline, CDR1 LGHNA and CDR2 YNFKEQ. This CDR3 has 16 amino acids. V shed 6 bases and J 3 bases; nucleotides not matched to a gene: 11. The CDR3 region is CASSPYGQGGNYEQYF. For the CDR3, the DNA is TGTGCCAGCAGTCCTTACGGACAGGGGGGCAACTACGAGCAGTACTTC.

The V gene is TRBV27, the J gene TRBJ1-5, with no clear D. Trimming took off 8 bases at V and 3 bases at J, with 11 bases between the two ends. Per the germline V gene, CDR1 is MNHEY and CDR2 is SMNVEV (reference sequence). This CDR3 comprises 13 residues. CDR3: CASARAVNQPQHF. The CDR3, as DNA: TGTGCCAGCGCCCGGGCAGTCAATCAGCCCCAGCATTTT.

This clone appeared once. The J gene is TRBJ1-1, the V gene TRBV6-6; a weak D match, TRBD1 (5 bases). Germline assignment: CDR1 MNHNY and CDR2 SVGAGI (reference sequence). This CDR3 comprises 16 residues. The ends were cut back, 4 bases at V and 3 bases at J, with 18 bases in the middle. CDR3 amino acids: CASSSPGRSRDTEAFF. DNA for the CDR3: TGTGCCAGCAGTTCTCCGGGACGGTCGCGCGACACTGAAGCTTTCTTT.

The chain carries TRBV11-3 and TRBJ1-4, with D possibly matching TRBD1 (5 bases). Trimming shortened V by 5 bases and J by 4 bases, and 14 bases separated the two germline ends. Germline-derived CDR1 and CDR2 are SGHNT and YENEEA. The CDR3 is 15 residues long. The CDR3 sequence is CASSTPTDHNEKLFF. CDR3 sequence (DNA): TGTGCCAGCAGCACCCCGACAGACCATAATGAAAAACTGTTTTTT. Based on the CDR3 plus reference TRBV11-3 and TRBJ1-4, the full variable domain is EAGVVQSPRYKIIEKKQPVAFWCNPISGHNTLYWYLQNLGQGPELLIRYENEEAVDDSQLPKDRFSAERLKGVDSTLKIQPAELGDSAVYLCASSTPTDHNEKLFFGSGTQLSVL.

A note on this clone: The identical CDR3 is also encoded by other nucleotide sequences in the sample. The V and J genes are TRBV7-2 and TRBJ1-5; D may be TRBD1 (6 bases). Germline values: CDR1 SGHTA, CDR2 FQGNSA. The CDR3 loop spans 13 amino acids. V was clipped by 2 bases and J by 7 bases, with 9 bases between them. CDR3 protein: CASSLRGAQPQHF. The CDR3 coding sequence is TGTGCCAGCAGCTTAAGGGGGGCCCAGCCCCAGCATTTT.

This chain connects TRBV7-9 to TRBJ1-4; D remains ambiguous. Germline assignment: CDR1 SEHNR and CDR2 FQNEAQ (reference sequence). V was cut by 7 bases and J by 2 bases, with 14 bases left in between. CDR3 length: 15 residues. The CDR3 sequence: CASTHPTDTNEKLFF. CDR3 nucleotide sequence: TGTGCCAGCACCCACCCGACTGATACTAATGAAAAACTGTTTTTT.

This chain uses TRBV7-2 with TRBJ2-1, with TRBD2 matching over 9 bases. The CDR3 contains 16 residues. Germline assignment: CDR1 SGHTA and CDR2 FQGNSA. Trimming cost V 3 bases and J 6 bases; bases outside gene matches: 9. The CDR3 DNA reads as TGTGCCAGCAGCTTGGGTAGCGGGAGCAGAGTCAATGAGCAGTTCTTC. Translated, it gives CASSLGSGSRVNEQFF.

This clone has more than one count but fewer than ten. The chain employs TRBV15 and TRBJ2-1, with 15 bases that match TRBD2. This CDR3 is 18 amino acids long. Germline-derived CDR1 and CDR2 are LNHNV and YYDKDF (reference sequence). The V gene end was trimmed by 5 bases and the J gene end by 9 bases; junction bases not matched to a gene: 14. CDR3 sequence (DNA): TGTGCCACCAGCTCCCGGACTAGCGGGAGGGCCTTAGTGGTTGAGCAGTTCTTC. It encodes CATSSRTSGRALVVEQFF.

V is TRBV7-9 and J is TRBJ2-1; TRBD1 matches at 7 bases. The J segment lost 4 bases and the V segment lost 1 base, leaving 4 bases of the junction unmatched. CDR1 and CDR2 (germline): SEHNR, FQNEAQ (reference sequence). The CDR3 runs 15 residues. CDR3 in amino acids: CASSLGGTAYNEQFF. The CDR3 DNA reads as TGTGCCAGCAGCTTAGGTGGGACAGCATACAATGAGCAGTTCTTC.